The clone carrying this TCR beta chain was observed at least ten times. Its antigen is as yet unknown. Trimming left V 0 bases short and J 7 bases short, with 7 bases between. Germline CDR1 is LNHDA and CDR2 is SQIVND (reference sequence). This CDR3 spans 14 amino acids. The TCR beta CDR3 regions underwent amplification using RNA transcripts as the source. A set of HTBI primers served as the primers for a first-round RT-PCR of the TCR CDR3. TCRdb recomputed calls from the multiplex PCR reads with MiXCR, one row per CDR3 protein. The repertoire holds over 250,000 distinct CDR3 sequences, with around 15% as singletons. This sample was taken from a study of T cells in Graves' hyperthyroidism and ophthalmopathy. Exclusion followed for patients with uncontrolled infection, other autoimmune disease, pregnancy or lactation. Diagnostic decisions used clinical symptoms, serum thyroxine and TRAb, thyroid ultrasound and orbital computed tomography.

General study results and limits: Ophthalmopathy stood apart from stable hyperthyroidism in a 13 V-J model. In validation, the model predicted ophthalmopathy. These predictions came a median 6.5 months before onset.

The TCR sequence derives from a woman between 40 and 55 years old with Graves' ophthalmopathy. The rearrangement links TRBV19 to TRBJ1-6; no definite D call. Sequencing input: blood. The CDR3 DNA follows: TGTGCCAGTAGTATAGAACATAAGAATTCACCCCTCCACTTT. Its translation is CASSIEHKNSPLHF.